Listed below are T cell receptor beta chains from one sample, sequenced in a study of blood T cell repertoires in COVID-19. Clones were read by immunoSEQ multiplex PCR, and TCRdb kept only the in-frame ones, dropping some. The sample has 150,000 to 200,000 clones; roughly 84% are singletons. The sequencing sample was made of PBMCs or T cells enriched from blood (not recorded which). All receptors derive from a woman aged 30 to 39 who had been exposed to COVID-19. Each CDR3 is given with its conserved first and last residue. A D gene is named only where the DNA matches it firmly. Not all rows give a size; the values are once, few, many and, for expanded clones, a class.

j_gene: TRBJ1-1; abundance: NA; v_gene: TRBV18; d_gene: NA; CDR3aa: CASSQGQRGTEAFF; CDR3nt: TGTGCCAGCTCACAGGGACAAAGAGGGACTGAAGCTTTCTTT
j_gene: TRBJ1-1; abundance: NA; v_gene: TRBV30; d_gene: NA; CDR3aa: CAWLINTEAFF; CDR3nt: TGTGCCTGGCTTATTAACACTGAAGCTTTCTTT
j_gene: TRBJ2-3; abundance: NA; v_gene: TRBV9; d_gene: NA; CDR3aa: CASSVQGDTQYF; CDR3nt: TGTGCCAGCAGCGTTCAGGGGGATACGCAGTATTTT
j_gene: TRBJ2-5; abundance: NA; v_gene: TRBV3-1/TRBV3-2; d_gene: NA; CDR3aa: CASSLWTIQETQYF; CDR3nt: TGTGCCAGCAGCCTCTGGACTATTCAAGAGACCCAGTACTTC
j_gene: TRBJ1-2; abundance: NA; v_gene: TRBV19; d_gene: NA; CDR3aa: CASSPNPGNSYGYTF; CDR3nt: TGTGCCAGTAGTCCAAATCCGGGGAACAGCTATGGCTACACCTTC
j_gene: TRBJ1-1; abundance: NA; v_gene: TRBV7-9; d_gene: NA; CDR3aa: CASSPYGGGGEAFF; CDR3nt: TGTGCCAGCAGCCCCTACGGGGGAGGTGGTGAAGCTTTCTTT
j_gene: TRBJ1-5; abundance: NA; v_gene: TRBV19; d_gene: NA; CDR3aa: CASSRRGMDSNQPQHF; CDR3nt: TGTGCCAGTAGCCGAAGGGGGATGGATAGCAATCAGCCCCAGCATTTT
j_gene: TRBJ2-7; abundance: NA; v_gene: TRBV7-2; d_gene: NA; CDR3aa: CASSFPDISYEQYF; CDR3nt: TGTGCCAGCAGCTTCCCGGACATCTCCTACGAGCAGTACTTC
j_gene: TRBJ1-1; abundance: NA; v_gene: TRBV27; d_gene: NA; CDR3aa: CASSLIPFGMNTEAFF; CDR3nt: TGTGCCAGCAGTTTAATTCCTTTCGGGATGAACACTGAAGCTTTCTTT
j_gene: TRBJ2-7; abundance: NA; v_gene: TRBV12-3/TRBV12-4; d_gene: NA; CDR3aa: CASSLDRYYEQYF; CDR3nt: TGTGCCAGCAGTTTAGACAGATACTACGAGCAGTACTTC
j_gene: TRBJ2-7; abundance: NA; v_gene: TRBV7-6; d_gene: NA; CDR3aa: CASSPDRREQYF; CDR3nt: TGTGCCAGCAGCCCCGACAGGCGCGAGCAGTACTTC
j_gene: TRBJ2-1; abundance: NA; v_gene: TRBV29-1; d_gene: NA; CDR3aa: CSVDTGRIGYNEQFF; CDR3nt: TGCAGCGTGGACACAGGGAGAATAGGGTACAATGAGCAGTTCTTC
j_gene: TRBJ2-7; abundance: NA; v_gene: TRBV5-1; d_gene: NA; CDR3aa: CATKYGNSYEQYF; CDR3nt: TGCGCCACCAAGTACGGGAACTCCTACGAGCAGTACTTC
j_gene: TRBJ1-1; abundance: NA; v_gene: TRBV12-5; d_gene: NA; CDR3aa: CASGLMGGLDTEAFF; CDR3nt: TGTGCTAGTGGTTTAATGGGGGGGCTGGACACTGAAGCTTTCTTT
j_gene: TRBJ1-1; abundance: NA; v_gene: TRBV7-9; d_gene: NA; CDR3aa: CASSRLTLNTEAFF; CDR3nt: TGTGCCAGCAGCCGACTAACCCTGAACACTGAAGCTTTCTTT
j_gene: TRBJ1-6; abundance: NA; v_gene: TRBV7-2; d_gene: TRBD1; CDR3aa: CASSLVSGGLYNSPLHF; CDR3nt: TGTGCCAGCAGCTTAGTATCAGGGGGCCTCTATAATTCACCCCTCCACTTT
j_gene: TRBJ2-7; abundance: NA; v_gene: TRBV19; d_gene: TRBD2; CDR3aa: CASTQYSGASYEQYF; CDR3nt: TGTGCCAGTACACAATATAGCGGGGCCTCCTACGAGCAGTACTTC
j_gene: TRBJ2-7; abundance: NA; v_gene: TRBV7-2; d_gene: TRBD2; CDR3aa: CASSLGTSGIYEQYF; CDR3nt: TGTGCCAGCAGCTTAGGGACTAGCGGGATCTACGAGCAGTACTTC
j_gene: TRBJ1-4; abundance: once; v_gene: TRBV2; d_gene: NA; CDR3aa: CATQGLFGRTNEKLFF; CDR3nt: TGTGCCACTCAGGGGCTTTTTGGCAGAACTAATGAAAAACTGTTTTTT
j_gene: TRBJ2-2; abundance: NA; v_gene: TRBV10-1; d_gene: NA; CDR3aa: CASSRTENTGELFF; CDR3nt: TGCGCCAGCAGTAGGACAGAAAACACCGGGGAGCTGTTTTTT
j_gene: TRBJ2-3; abundance: NA; v_gene: TRBV7-6; d_gene: TRBD2; CDR3aa: CASRGGRRGGLDTQYF; CDR3nt: TGTGCCAGCAGAGGAGGGAGGCGGGGGGGCCTCGATACGCAGTATTTT
j_gene: TRBJ2-1; abundance: few; v_gene: TRBV10-2; d_gene: TRBD2; CDR3aa: CASSESSGGVNEQFF; CDR3nt: TGCGCCAGCAGTGAATCTAGCGGGGGGGTAAATGAGCAGTTCTTC
j_gene: TRBJ1-5; abundance: NA; v_gene: TRBV6-2/TRBV6-3; d_gene: NA; CDR3aa: CASSHSGSQHF; CDR3nt: TGTGCCAGCAGTCATAGCGGGTCCCAGCATTTT
j_gene: TRBJ1-2; abundance: NA; v_gene: TRBV5-4; d_gene: TRBD1; CDR3aa: CASSHAGGANYGYTF; CDR3nt: TGTGCCAGCAGCCATGCAGGGGGAGCTAACTATGGCTACACCTTC
j_gene: TRBJ1-1; abundance: NA; v_gene: TRBV5-5; d_gene: NA; CDR3aa: CASSGPWQIRTEAFF; CDR3nt: TGTGCCAGCAGCGGGCCCTGGCAGATTAGGACTGAAGCTTTCTTT
j_gene: TRBJ1-1; abundance: NA; v_gene: TRBV3-1/TRBV3-2; d_gene: TRBD1; CDR3aa: CASAVVTGKLGVGNTEAFF; CDR3nt: TGTGCCAGCGCGGTCGTGACAGGGAAATTGGGCGTGGGGAACACTGAAGCTTTCTTT